This T cell receptor (beta chain) stems from a study of OX40 agonist ivuxolimab in advanced cancers. Turning to the study itself: The drug used for patients, ivuxolimab, was an agonistic anti-OX40 (CD134) antibody. Each patient was given ivuxolimab into a vein every 2 weeks, at 0.01 to 10 mg/kg.

The germline CDR1 and CDR2 sequences are LNHNV and YYDKDF (reference sequence). This CDR3 is 14 amino acids long. V shed 0 bases and J shed 5 bases, with 8 bases lying between them. Only in-frame clones appear in the TCRdb table, and some are missing; sequencing was by immunoSEQ multiplex PCR. The sample has about 62,000 clones, over 70% seen once. The source material was CD4+ or CD8+ T cells sorted from blood, sampled in a trial of the OX40 agonist ivuxolimab. This rearrangement joins TRBV15 to TRBJ1-5, with D hard to call. The TCR comes from an adult with an advanced solid tumor such as melanoma, head and neck, liver or kidney cancer. CDR3 amino acids: CATSRDRSDQPQHF. CDR3 coding DNA: TGTGCCACCAGCAGAGATAGGTCAGATCAGCCCCAGCATTTT.